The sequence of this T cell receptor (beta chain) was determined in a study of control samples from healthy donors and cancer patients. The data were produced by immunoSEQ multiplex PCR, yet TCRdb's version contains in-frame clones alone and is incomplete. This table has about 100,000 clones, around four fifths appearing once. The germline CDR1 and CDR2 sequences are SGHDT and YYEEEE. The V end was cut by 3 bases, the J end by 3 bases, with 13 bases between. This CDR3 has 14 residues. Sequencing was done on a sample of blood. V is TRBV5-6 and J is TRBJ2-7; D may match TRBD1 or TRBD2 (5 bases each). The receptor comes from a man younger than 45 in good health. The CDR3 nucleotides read TGTGCCAGCAGCTGGACAACTAGGGGCTACGAGCAGTACTTC. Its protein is CASSWTTRGYEQYF. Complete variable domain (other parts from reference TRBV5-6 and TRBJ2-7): DAGVTQSPTHLIKTRGQQVTLRCSPKSGHDTVSWYQQALGQGPQFIFQYYEEEERQRGNFPDRFSGHQFPNYSSELNVNALLLGDSALYLCASSWTTRGYEQYFGPGTRLTVT.